These 19 T cell receptor beta chains were sequenced from one sample in a study of blood T cells in healthy people across ages. The second PCR ran roughly 6 to 11 cycles with a sample-barcoded 5' primer and J-beta primers. TCRdb passed the 5' RACE reads through MiXCR, listing each CDR3 protein once. The table records more than 800,000 distinct CDR3 sequences, around 28% of them present only once. What was sequenced was blood. These receptors were collected from a woman aged 80 or older in good health.

The genes are TRBV6-5 and TRBJ1-1; TRBD1 matches at 7 bases. The CDR3 contains 13 residues. V dropped 4 bases and J dropped 8; count of bases not matched to a gene: 7. Germline loops: CDR1 MNHEY, CDR2 SVGAGI. CDR3 bases: TGTGCCAGCAGTTCACGACAGGGAAGGGAAGCTTTCTTT. Residues: CASSSRQGREAFF.

This clonotype was seen a handful of times. This chain uses TRBV28 with TRBJ2-4; D remains unclear. From germline, CDR1 is MDHEN and CDR2 SYDVKM. The CDR3 loop spans 14 amino acids. V lost 7 bases and J 0 bases, leaving 10 bases between the germline ends. CDR3 region: CASNGLLAKNIQYF. CDR3 nucleotide sequence: TGTGCCAGCAATGGGCTCTTAGCCAAAAACATTCAGTACTTC.

This clonotype showed up just a few times. V is TRBV3-1 and J is TRBJ1-2, with 7 positions matching TRBD1. The V gene end was trimmed by 3 bases and the J gene end by 2 bases; junction bases not matched to a gene: 3. The CDR3 spans 14 residues. CDR1 and CDR2 (germline): LGHDT, YNNKEL (reference sequence). The CDR3 reads CASSHPGQNYGYTF. The CDR3 nucleotides are TGTGCCAGCAGCCATCCGGGACAGAACTATGGCTACACCTTC.

This clonotype was seen at least ten times. The chain links TRBV6-6 to TRBJ2-1, with TRBD2 as a possible D gene (7 bases). The CDR3 extends over 14 amino acids. Germline CDR1 MNHNY, CDR2 SVGAGI (reference sequence). V was cut by 6 bases and J by 6 bases, with 15 bases left in between. The CDR3 nucleotides are TGTGCCAGCAGCAACCAGGGAGGGGGCAATGAGCAGTTCTTC. It is translated as CASSNQGGGNEQFF.

Ten or more counts support this clonotype. The V and J genes are TRBV12-3 or TRBV12-4 and TRBJ1-2, with 9 nucleotides matching TRBD1. The CDR3 is 15 residues long. The ends lost 5 bases at V and 6 bases at J; junction bases unmatched: 10. The DNA for the CDR3 is TGTGCCAGCAGTGCGGACAGGGGTGATATACATGGCTACACCTTC. Its translation is CASSADRGDIHGYTF.

With respect to this clonotype: An end of the junction does not agree with germline; a read error may underlie this. The chain carries TRBV5-1 and TRBJ2-3; tentative D call: TRBD2 (5 bases). Germline V gene sequence: CDR1 SGHRS, CDR2 YFSETQ. The CDR3 length is 14 residues. The CDR3 reads CASSLAGGTDTRYF. In nucleotides, the CDR3 is TGCGCCAGCAGCTTGGCTGGAGGCACAGATACGCGGTATTTT.

V and J are TRBV19 and TRBJ2-1; D may be TRBD2 (6 bases). The CDR3 length is 14 residues. V was pared by 3 bases and J by 4 bases, with 10 bases between. Looked up from germline, CDR1 is LNHDA and CDR2 is SQIVND (reference sequence). CDR3 nucleotides: TGTGCCAGTAGTATGGCACGGGGGTACAATGAGCAGTTCTTC. Its translation is CASSMARGYNEQFF.

This chain connects TRBV2 to TRBJ1-5, with a possible D match to TRBD1 (5 bases). This CDR3 region has 15 residues. Germline V CDR1 and CDR2: SNHLY, FYNNEI. Trimming took 3 bases from V and 1 from J, leaving 10 bases between them. This CDR3 is CASSDRGISNQPQHF. The DNA of the CDR3 is TGTGCCAGCAGTGACCGGGGGATCAGCAATCAGCCCCAGCATTTT. The entire variable domain, with the rest obtained from reference TRBV2 and TRBJ1-5, is as follows: EPEVTQTPSHQVTQMGQEVILRCVPISNHLYFYWYRQILGQKVEFLVSFYNNEISEKSEIFDDQFSVERPDGSNFTLKIRSTKLEDSAMYFCASSDRGISNQPQHFGDGTRLSIL.

Only a few counts were recorded for this clonotype. J is TRBJ1-1 and V is TRBV5-5, with no clear D. The CDR3 has 14 residues. Germline V gene lookup returns CDR1 SGHKS and CDR2 YYEKEE (reference sequence). Between the trimmed V and J ends, which lost 0 bases and 1 base, there was a span of 7 bases. The DNA for the CDR3 is TGTGCCAGCAGCTTGGTTAGCAGGAACACTGAAGCTTTCTTT. The encoded protein is CASSLVSRNTEAFF.

The CDR3 sequence is CASSYPTPTLDSTEAFF. DNA of the CDR3: TGTGCCAGCAGTTACCCAACCCCAACCCTTGACAGCACTGAAGCTTTCTTT. This chain uses TRBV6-5 with TRBJ1-1, with D tentatively TRBD1 (5 bases). The V end was cut by 2 bases, the J end by 4 bases, with 20 bases between. Germline lookup yields CDR1 MNHEY and CDR2 SVGAGI. The CDR3 totals 17 residues.

This clonotype was found many times. The J gene is TRBJ1-2, the V gene TRBV12-3 or TRBV12-4; a possible D gene is TRBD1 (5 bases). There are 15 residues in the CDR3. V lost 0 bases and J 4 bases, leaving 12 bases between the germline ends. The CDR3: CASSLAWAGTYGYTF. In DNA, the CDR3 is TGTGCCAGCAGTTTAGCGTGGGCAGGGACCTATGGCTACACCTTC.

The V and J genes are TRBV7-2 and TRBJ2-6; no reliable D call. Germline V gene data show CDR1 as SGHTA and CDR2 as FQGNSA. The V end was cut by 2 bases, the J end by 0 bases, with 11 bases between. CDR3 length equals 17 residues. CDR3 residues: CASSLRGASSGANVLTF. DNA of the CDR3: TGTGCCAGCAGCTTAAGAGGCGCGAGCTCTGGGGCCAACGTCCTGACTTTC. The variable domain in full, completed from reference TRBV7-2 and TRBJ2-6, reads GAGVSQSPSNKVTEKGKDVELRCDPISGHTALYWYRQSLGQGLEFLIYFQGNSAPDKSGLPSDRFSAERTGGSVSTLTIQRTQQEDSAVYLCASSLRGASSGANVLTFGAGSRLTVL.

For this clonotype: At one end, the junction sequence differs from germline, possibly due to a read error. The chain carries TRBV20-1 and TRBJ2-5, with a weak D call TRBD1 (5 bases). The CDR3 totals 14 residues. From germline, CDR1 is DFQATT and CDR2 SNEGSKA (reference sequence). The CDR3 sequence: CSARGQDHQETQYF. The CDR3 DNA reads as TGCAGTGCGAGAGGACAAGACCACCAAGAGACCCAGTACTTC.

This chain joins TRBV9 and TRBJ2-5; 7 bases fit TRBD1. The DNA matches TRBJ2-4 better at its end, which makes the J call doubtful. The germline V gene has CDR1 SGDLS and CDR2 YYNGEE. This CDR3 has 14 residues. CDR3 in amino acids: CASSRGQLSNIQYF. The CDR3 DNA follows: TGTGCCAGCAGTCGGGGACAGTTGTCAAACATTCAGTACTTC.

This clonotype was seen repeatedly, ten times or more. This chain joins TRBV3-1 and TRBJ2-3; D is undetermined. CDR1 and CDR2 from the germline V gene are LGHDT and YNNKEL (reference sequence). V shed 0 bases and J shed 5 bases, with 9 bases lying between them. This CDR3 has 14 amino acids. The CDR3 is CASSQDRHGDTQYF. DNA for the CDR3: TGTGCCAGCAGCCAAGATCGCCACGGAGATACGCAGTATTTT.

J is TRBJ1-5 and V is TRBV7-9; a possible D gene is TRBD1 (6 bases). Trimming stripped 5 bases from V and 4 bases from J, with 15 bases between. CDR3 length: 15 amino acids. The germline gives CDR1 SEHNR, CDR2 FQNEAQ (reference sequence). This CDR3 is CASSPTGTTNQPQHF. DNA for the CDR3: TGTGCCAGCAGCCCAACCGGGACAACGAATCAGCCCCAGCATTTT.

In this sample, this clonotype turned up many times. This sequence joins TRBV12-3 or TRBV12-4 and TRBJ2-7; D is unclear. Trimming took off 1 base at V and 7 bases at J, with 14 bases between the two ends. CDR3 length: 14 amino acids. The CDR3 sequence: CASSLGGTSREQYF. The CDR3 DNA sequence: TGTGCCAGCAGTTTAGGCGGCACATCTCGAGAGCAGTACTTC.

This clonotype was counted many times. V usage is TRBV5-1 and J usage is TRBJ1-2; D is ambiguous. The CDR3 has 13 residues. V was cut by 3 bases and J by 4 bases, with 10 bases left in between. Germline loops: CDR1 SGHRS, CDR2 YFSETQ. CDR3 protein: CASSSPAGYGYTF. CDR3 nucleotide sequence: TGCGCCAGCAGCTCTCCCGCGGGCTATGGCTACACCTTC.

This clonotype was observed a handful of times. One base away lies a much larger clone, so this may be a sequencing read error. The rearrangement uses TRBV7-2 and TRBJ2-7; 9 bases match TRBD1. Germline CDR1 SGHTA, CDR2 FQGNSA. V shed 1 base, J shed 5 bases, and the junction held 6 bases outside the gene matches. This CDR3 region has 15 residues. CDR3 DNA: TGTGCCAGCAGCTTAGGGGGGGACAGGGCCGACGAGCAGTACTTC. Protein product: CASSLGGDRADEQYF.